Listed here are 8 T cell receptor beta chains from one sample, sequenced in a study of technical replicates of blood from a few donors. This table comes from immunoSEQ multiplex PCR, and its TCRdb copy is limited to in-frame clones, with some not included. The table lists roughly 97,000 clones, approximately 96% of them singletons. Sequenced input: T cells isolated from PBMCs. These receptor sequences come from a human donor in good health.

This chain links TRBV7-3 with TRBJ2-4, with D maybe TRBD1 (6 bases). The CDR3 is made up of 14 amino acids. The germline gives CDR1 SGHTA, CDR2 FQGTGA. The germline V and J ends were trimmed by 5 bases and 6 bases, with 14 bases remaining between them. The CDR3, as DNA: TGTGCCAGCAGCCCGACAGGATCTGCAAACATTCAGTACTTC. Translation gives CASSPTGSANIQYF.

The chain joins TRBV6-5 to TRBJ2-3, with D unclear. CDR1 MNHEY and CDR2 SVGAGI come from the germline V gene. V was clipped by 0 bases and J by 8 bases, with 3 bases between them. The CDR3 loop spans 11 amino acids. The CDR3 is CASSYSGTQYF. The CDR3 nucleotides are TGTGCCAGCAGTTACTCCGGTACGCAGTATTTT.

The chain recombines TRBV19 with TRBJ1-1, with D tentatively TRBD1 (6 bases). The length of the CDR3 is 14 residues. Trimming pared 7 bases from V and 7 bases from J, leaving 19 bases between. CDR1 LNHDA and CDR2 SQIVND come from the germline V gene (reference sequence). The DNA of the CDR3 is TGTGCCAGTAAAATCCAGGGGAATGGTGGTGAAGCTTTCTTT. As protein: CASKIQGNGGEAFF.

This clone was seen only once. V and J are TRBV27 and TRBJ2-2; TRBD2 is a possible D gene (5 bases). This CDR3 region has 15 residues. Trimming pared 0 bases from V and 2 bases from J, leaving 7 bases between. Germline assignment: CDR1 MNHEY and CDR2 SMNVEV (reference sequence). This chain's CDR3 is CASSLSGLNTGELFF. As DNA, the CDR3 is TGTGCCAGCAGTTTATCAGGACTTAACACCGGGGAGCTGTTTTTT.

This chain uses TRBV7-9 with TRBJ2-3, with D possibly matching TRBD1 (5 bases). In germline, CDR1 is SEHNR, CDR2 FQNEAQ (reference sequence). The CDR3 has 15 amino acids. Trimming shortened V by 5 bases and J by 1 base, and 13 bases separated the two germline ends. The CDR3 is CASSPGPRGTDTQYF. Here the CDR3 DNA reads TGTGCCAGCAGCCCAGGGCCCAGGGGCACAGATACGCAGTATTTT.

This chain links TRBV10-3 with TRBJ2-1, with 10 bases identical to TRBD2. This CDR3 is built from 16 residues. The germline CDR1 and CDR2 sequences are ENHRY and SYGVKD. Germline trimming cut 6 bases from V and 5 bases from J; bases unmatched to any gene: 10. The CDR3 region is CAIREKRTSGDNEQFF. In DNA, the CDR3 is TGTGCCATCAGGGAGAAACGGACTAGCGGAGACAATGAGCAGTTCTTC.

As DNA, the CDR3 is TGTGCCACCAGCAGAGATATGAGTAGTTACGGTGAGCAGTTCTTC. Translating it yields CATSRDMSSYGEQFF. The chain combines TRBV15 with TRBJ2-1, with D uncertain. CDR3 size: 15 residues. The ends were cut back, 0 bases at V and 9 bases at J, with 15 bases in the middle. Germline V CDR1 and CDR2: LNHNV, YYDKDF (reference sequence).

The V gene is TRBV5-1, the J gene TRBJ2-1; 10 bases fit TRBD2. This CDR3 has 15 amino acids. The germline CDR1 and CDR2 sequences are SGHRS and YFSETQ. Trimming cost V 1 base and J 6 bases; bases outside gene matches: 4. The CDR3 coding sequence is TGCGCCAGCAGCTTGATGGCTAGCGGGAGCAATGAGCAGTTCTTC. Its translation is CASSLMASGSNEQFF.